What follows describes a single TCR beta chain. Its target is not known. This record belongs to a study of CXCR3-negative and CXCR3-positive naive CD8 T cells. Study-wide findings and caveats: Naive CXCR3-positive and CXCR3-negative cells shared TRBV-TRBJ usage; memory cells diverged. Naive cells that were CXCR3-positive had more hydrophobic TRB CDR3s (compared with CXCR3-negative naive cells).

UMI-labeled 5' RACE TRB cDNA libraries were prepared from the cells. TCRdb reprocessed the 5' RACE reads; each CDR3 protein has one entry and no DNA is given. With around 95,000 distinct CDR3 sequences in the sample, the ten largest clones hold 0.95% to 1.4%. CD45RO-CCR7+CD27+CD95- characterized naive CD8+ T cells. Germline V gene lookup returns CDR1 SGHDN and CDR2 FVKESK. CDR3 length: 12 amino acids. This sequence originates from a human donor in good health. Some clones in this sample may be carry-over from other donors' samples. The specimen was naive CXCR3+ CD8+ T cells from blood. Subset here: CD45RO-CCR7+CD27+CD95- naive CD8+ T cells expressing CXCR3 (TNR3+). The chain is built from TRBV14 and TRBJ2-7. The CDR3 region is CASSQLPYEQYF.